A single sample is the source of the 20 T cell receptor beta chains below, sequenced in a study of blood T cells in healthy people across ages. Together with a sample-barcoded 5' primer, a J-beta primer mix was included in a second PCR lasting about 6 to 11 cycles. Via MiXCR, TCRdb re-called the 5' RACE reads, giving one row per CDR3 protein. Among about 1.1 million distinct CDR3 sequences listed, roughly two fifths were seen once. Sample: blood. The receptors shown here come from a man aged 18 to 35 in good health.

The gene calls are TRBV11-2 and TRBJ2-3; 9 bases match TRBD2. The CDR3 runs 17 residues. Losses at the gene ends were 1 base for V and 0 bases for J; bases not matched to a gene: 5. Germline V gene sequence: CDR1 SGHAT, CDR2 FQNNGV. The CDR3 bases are TGTGCCAGCAGCTTAGGTCGCGGGGGGGCTAGCACAGATACGCAGTATTTT. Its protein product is CASSLGRGGASTDTQYF. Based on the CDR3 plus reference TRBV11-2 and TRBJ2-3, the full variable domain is EAGVAQSPRYKIIEKRQSVAFWCNPISGHATLYWYQQILGQGPKLLIQFQNNGVVDDSQLPKDRFSAERLKGVDSTLKIQPAKLEDSAVYLCASSLGRGGASTDTQYFGPGTRLTVL.

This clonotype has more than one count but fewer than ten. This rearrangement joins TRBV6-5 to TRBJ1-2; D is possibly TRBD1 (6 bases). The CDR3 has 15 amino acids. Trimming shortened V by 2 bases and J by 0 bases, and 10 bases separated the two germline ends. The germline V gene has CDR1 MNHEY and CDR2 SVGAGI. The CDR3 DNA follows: TGTGCCAGCAGTTACGGGACACAACCTAACTATGGCTACACCTTC. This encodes CASSYGTQPNYGYTF.

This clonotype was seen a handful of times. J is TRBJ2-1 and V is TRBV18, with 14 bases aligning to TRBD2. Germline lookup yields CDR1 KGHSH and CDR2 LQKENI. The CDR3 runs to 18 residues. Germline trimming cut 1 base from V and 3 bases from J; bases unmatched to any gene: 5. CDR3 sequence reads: CASSPRTSGGSNYNEQFF. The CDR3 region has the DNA TGTGCCAGCTCACCACGGACTAGCGGGGGGTCGAACTACAATGAGCAGTTCTTC.

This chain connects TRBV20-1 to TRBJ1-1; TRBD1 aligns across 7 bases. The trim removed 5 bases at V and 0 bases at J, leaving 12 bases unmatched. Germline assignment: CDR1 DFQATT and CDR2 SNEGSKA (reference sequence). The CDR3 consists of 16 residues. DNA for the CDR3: TGCAGTGCTGCCGATCGACAGGGCAACATGAACACTGAAGCTTTCTTT. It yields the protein CSAADRQGNMNTEAFF.

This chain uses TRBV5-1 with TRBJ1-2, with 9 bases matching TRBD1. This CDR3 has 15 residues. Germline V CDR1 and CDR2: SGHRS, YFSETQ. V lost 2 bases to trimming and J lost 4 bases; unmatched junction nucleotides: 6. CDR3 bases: TGCGCCAGCAGCTTTGCGGACAGGGGAGCCTATGGCTACACCTTC. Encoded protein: CASSFADRGAYGYTF.

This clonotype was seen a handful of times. The CDR3 DNA reads as TGTGCCAGCAGCCTCAGTATATATAATTCACCCCTCCACTTT. This encodes CASSLSIYNSPLHF. V and J are TRBV6-5 and TRBJ1-6; D is ambiguous. Between the trimmed V and J ends, which lost 6 bases and 4 bases, there was a span of 10 bases. Germline-derived CDR1 and CDR2 are MNHEY and SVGAGI. This CDR3 is built from 14 residues.

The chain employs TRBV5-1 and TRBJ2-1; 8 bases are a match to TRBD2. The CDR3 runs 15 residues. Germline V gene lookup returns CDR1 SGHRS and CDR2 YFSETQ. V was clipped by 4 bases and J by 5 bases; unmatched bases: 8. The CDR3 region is CASSQTSGVNNEQFF. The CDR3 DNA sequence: TGCGCCAGCAGCCAAACTAGCGGTGTCAACAATGAGCAGTTCTTC.

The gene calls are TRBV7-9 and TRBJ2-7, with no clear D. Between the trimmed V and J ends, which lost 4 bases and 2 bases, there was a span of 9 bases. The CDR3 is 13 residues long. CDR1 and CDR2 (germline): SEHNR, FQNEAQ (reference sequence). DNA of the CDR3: TGTGCCAGCAGCTCGCACGTTCCCTACGAGCAGTACTTC. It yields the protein CASSSHVPYEQYF.

The CDR3 nucleotides are TGCAGTGCTACGACAGGATCCTACAAGCAGTACTTC. It yields the protein CSATTGSYKQYF. This rearrangement joins TRBV20-1 to TRBJ2-5; weak D call: TRBD1 (6 bases). The CDR3 spans 12 residues. Germline V gives CDR1 DFQATT, CDR2 SNEGSKA (reference sequence). V lost 4 bases to trimming and J lost 11 bases, with 17 bases between them.

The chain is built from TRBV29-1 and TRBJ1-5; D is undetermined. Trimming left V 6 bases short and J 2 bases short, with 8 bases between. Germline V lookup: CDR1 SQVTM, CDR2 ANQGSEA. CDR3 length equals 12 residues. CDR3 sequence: CSVGLGNQPQHF. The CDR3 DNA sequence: TGCAGCGTCGGCCTGGGCAATCAGCCCCAGCATTTT.

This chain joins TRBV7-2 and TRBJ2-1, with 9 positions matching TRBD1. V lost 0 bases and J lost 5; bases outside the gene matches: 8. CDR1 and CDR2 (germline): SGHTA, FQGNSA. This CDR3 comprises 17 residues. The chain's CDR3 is CASSLAAGQGGDNEQFF. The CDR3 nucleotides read TGTGCCAGCAGCTTAGCTGCGGGACAGGGAGGCGACAATGAGCAGTTCTTC.

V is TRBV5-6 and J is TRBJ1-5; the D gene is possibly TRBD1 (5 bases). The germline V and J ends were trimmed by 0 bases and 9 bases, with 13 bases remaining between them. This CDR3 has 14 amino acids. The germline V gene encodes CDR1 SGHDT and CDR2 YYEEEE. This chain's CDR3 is CASSLGQGLGPQHF. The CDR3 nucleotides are TGTGCCAGCAGCTTGGGGCAGGGCCTAGGGCCCCAGCATTTT.

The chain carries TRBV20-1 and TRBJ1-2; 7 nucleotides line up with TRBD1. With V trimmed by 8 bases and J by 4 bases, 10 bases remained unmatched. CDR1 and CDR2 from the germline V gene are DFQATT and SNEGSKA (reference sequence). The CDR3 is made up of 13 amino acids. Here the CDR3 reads CSKKVQGIYGYTF. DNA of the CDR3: TGCAGTAAAAAAGTACAGGGGATCTATGGCTACACCTTC.

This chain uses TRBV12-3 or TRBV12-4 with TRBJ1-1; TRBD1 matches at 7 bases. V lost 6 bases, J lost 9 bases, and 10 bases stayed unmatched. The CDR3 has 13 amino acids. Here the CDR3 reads CASSPGQDSKAFF. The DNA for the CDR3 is TGTGCCAGCAGCCCCGGACAGGACAGTAAAGCTTTCTTT.

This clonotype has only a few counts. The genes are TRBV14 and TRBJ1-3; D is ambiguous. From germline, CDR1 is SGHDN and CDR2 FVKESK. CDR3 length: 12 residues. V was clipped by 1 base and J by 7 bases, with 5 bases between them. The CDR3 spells CASSQAANTIYF. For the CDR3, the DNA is TGTGCCAGCAGCCAAGCCGCCAACACCATATATTTT.

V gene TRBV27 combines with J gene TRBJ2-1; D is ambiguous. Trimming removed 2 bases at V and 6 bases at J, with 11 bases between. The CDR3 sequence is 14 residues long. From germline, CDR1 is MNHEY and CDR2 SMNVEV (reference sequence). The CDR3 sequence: CASSLGMRGNEQFF. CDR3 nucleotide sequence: TGTGCCAGCAGTTTAGGTATGAGAGGCAATGAGCAGTTCTTC.

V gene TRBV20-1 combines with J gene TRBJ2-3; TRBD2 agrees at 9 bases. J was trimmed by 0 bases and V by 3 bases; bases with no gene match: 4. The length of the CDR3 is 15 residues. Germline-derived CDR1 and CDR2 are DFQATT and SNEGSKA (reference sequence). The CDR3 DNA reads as TGCAGTGCTAGGGGGCGGGGGGGGAGCACAGATACGCAGTATTTT. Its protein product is CSARGRGGSTDTQYF.

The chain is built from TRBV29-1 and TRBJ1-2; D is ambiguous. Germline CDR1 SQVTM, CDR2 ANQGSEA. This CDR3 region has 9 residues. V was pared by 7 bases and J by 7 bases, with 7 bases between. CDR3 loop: CSAAPGYTF. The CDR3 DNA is TGCAGCGCCGCCCCTGGCTACACCTTC.

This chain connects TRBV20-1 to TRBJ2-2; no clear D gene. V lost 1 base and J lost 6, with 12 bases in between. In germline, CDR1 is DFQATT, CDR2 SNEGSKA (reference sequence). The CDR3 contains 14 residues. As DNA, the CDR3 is TGCAGTGCTAGAGGGCATAGTGGCTCCGGGGAGCTGTTTTTT. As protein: CSARGHSGSGELFF.

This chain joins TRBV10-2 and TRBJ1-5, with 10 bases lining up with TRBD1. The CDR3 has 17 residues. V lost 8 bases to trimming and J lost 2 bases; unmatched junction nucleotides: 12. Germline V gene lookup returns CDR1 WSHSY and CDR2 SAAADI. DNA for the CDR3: TGCGCCAGCGCTGGGACAGGGGCGGTGGTAGGCAATCAGCCCCAGCATTTT. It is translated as CASAGTGAVVGNQPQHF.